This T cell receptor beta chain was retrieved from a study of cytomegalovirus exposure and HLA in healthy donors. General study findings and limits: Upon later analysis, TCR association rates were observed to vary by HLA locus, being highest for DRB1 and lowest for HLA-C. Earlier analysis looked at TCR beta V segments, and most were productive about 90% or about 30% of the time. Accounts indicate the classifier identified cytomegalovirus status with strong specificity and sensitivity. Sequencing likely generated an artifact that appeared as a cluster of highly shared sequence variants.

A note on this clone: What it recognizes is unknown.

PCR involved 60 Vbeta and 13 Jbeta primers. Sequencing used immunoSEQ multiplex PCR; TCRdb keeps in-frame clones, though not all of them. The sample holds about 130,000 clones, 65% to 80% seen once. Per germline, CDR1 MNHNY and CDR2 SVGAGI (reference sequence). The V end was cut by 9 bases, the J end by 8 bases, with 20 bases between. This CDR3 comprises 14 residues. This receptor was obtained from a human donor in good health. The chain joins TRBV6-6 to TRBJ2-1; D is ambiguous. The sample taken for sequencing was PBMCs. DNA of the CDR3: TGTGCCAGTCGTTCTGACACCTGGATCCATGAGCAGTTCTTC. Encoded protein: CASRSDTWIHEQFF.